This T cell receptor (beta chain) was identified during a study of blood T cell repertoires in COVID-19. About the research overall: Acute-phase and convalescent COVID-19 samples originated in the United States, Italy and Spain.

The cohort comprised adults aged about 18 to 100 years residing in under 25 US areas. The V and J ends lost 3 bases and 0 bases respectively, with 14 bases between them. The CDR3 has 15 amino acids. Per germline, CDR1 DFQATT and CDR2 SNEGSKA (reference sequence). Original processing methods: Cell counts per sample came from amplifying reference gene primers. The protocol was immunoSEQ multiplex PCR, while the TCRdb copy is restricted to in-frame clones and leaves out a portion. The V and J calls and clone size come from that table; D and trimming were worked out from the DNA. The profile covers 400,000 or so clones, with about nine tenths appearing a single time and about 0.57% taken by the ten largest.

V usage is TRBV20-1 and J usage is TRBJ1-1; D uncertain. The clonotype was recovered from a man in his late teens or twenties who had recovered from COVID-19. Sequencing input: PBMCs or T cells enriched from blood (not recorded which). The CDR3 sequence: CSASPQQQMNTEAFF. The DNA of the CDR3 is TGCAGTGCTAGTCCCCAACAACAGATGAACACTGAAGCTTTCTTT.